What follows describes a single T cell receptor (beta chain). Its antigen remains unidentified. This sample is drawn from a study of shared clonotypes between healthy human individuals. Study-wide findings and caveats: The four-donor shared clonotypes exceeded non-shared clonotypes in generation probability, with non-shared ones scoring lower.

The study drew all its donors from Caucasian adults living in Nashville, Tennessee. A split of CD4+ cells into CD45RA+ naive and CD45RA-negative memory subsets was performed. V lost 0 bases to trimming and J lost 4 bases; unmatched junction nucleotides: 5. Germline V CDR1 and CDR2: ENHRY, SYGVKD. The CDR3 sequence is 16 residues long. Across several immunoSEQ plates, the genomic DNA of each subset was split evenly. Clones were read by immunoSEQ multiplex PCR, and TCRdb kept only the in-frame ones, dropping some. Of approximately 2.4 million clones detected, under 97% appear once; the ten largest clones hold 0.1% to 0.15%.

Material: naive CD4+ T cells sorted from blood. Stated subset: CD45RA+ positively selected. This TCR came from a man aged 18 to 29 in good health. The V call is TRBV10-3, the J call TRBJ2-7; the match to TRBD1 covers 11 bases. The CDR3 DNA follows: TGTGCCATCAGTGAGTCGGGCGGGACAGGGGGGTACGAGCAGTACTTC. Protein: CAISESGGTGGYEQYF.